The clone carrying this T cell receptor beta chain was found a few times. V lost 11 bases, J lost 1 base, and 12 bases lay in between. This CDR3 is 13 amino acids long. The data derive from a study of blood T cell repertoires in COVID-19. The wider study: Sample material is recorded as cDNA or gDNA derived from T cells, B-cell-depleted T cells, or PBMCs.

Authors' data handling: By means of reference gene primer amplification, nucleated cell counts were estimated. Here immunoSEQ multiplex PCR was the method, and the copy in TCRdb shows in-frame clones only, minus some. For V, J and clone size, that table is used; D and trimming come from the DNA. This table has 200,000 to 250,000 clones, around 80% appearing once. The V gene is TRBV12-3 or TRBV12-4, the J gene TRBJ2-1; D gene uncertain. Sequenced input: peripheral blood. The origin of this receptor is a woman aged 65 to 85 with acute or convalescent COVID-19. Here the CDR3 DNA reads TGTGCCTCCAAGCTCGGTTCCTACAATGAGCAGTTCTTC. It specifies CASKLGSYNEQFF.